In its sample, the clone carrying this T cell receptor beta chain was seen a few times. This entry belongs to a study of blood T cell repertoires in COVID-19. This CDR3 comprises 14 residues. V lost 9 bases, J lost 1 base, and 6 bases stayed unmatched. Looked up from germline, CDR1 is LNHNV and CDR2 is YYDKDF (reference sequence). Assay: immunoSEQ multiplex PCR; the TCRdb copy retains only in-frame clones and omits some. The table lists some 130,000 clones, about 89% of them singletons. The origin of this receptor is an older woman with COVID-19, enrolled during active disease. The rearrangement joins TRBV15 to TRBJ2-3, with 8 bases fitting TRBD1. Sequenced sample: peripheral blood. The chain's CDR3 is CATGATGGTDTQYF. The DNA for the CDR3 is TGTGCCACTGGGGCGACAGGGGGCACAGATACGCAGTATTTT.